The sample holds many counts of the clone carrying this T cell receptor (beta chain). Its antigen is still unknown. The sample belongs to a study of glioma-infiltrating T cells. V gave up 2 bases and J gave up 4 bases; unmatched junction bases: 8. Germline V gene sequence: CDR1 MNHEY, CDR2 SMNVEV (reference sequence). This CDR3 has 16 residues. Using RNA template, CDR3s of TCR alpha and beta were amplified with iRepertoire arm-PCR. One-step reverse transcription and amplification started from around 100-400 ng of tissue mRNA or PBMC total RNA. TCRdb passed the multiplex PCR reads through MiXCR, listing each CDR3 protein once. The data hold more than 300,000 distinct CDR3 sequences, with roughly two fifths observed a single time. The study, taken as a whole, reports: Patients with low tissue-blood divergence carried a signature set of shared blood CDR3 motifs. CDR3 overlap between tissue and blood was very small.

The sequenced material came from glioma tissue, nonneoplastic brain tissue, or PBMCs (not recorded which). The sequence came from a human donor with low-grade glioma or glioblastoma, undergoing nonglioma brain surgery, or in good health (not recorded which). This chain uses TRBV27 with TRBJ1-5, with 7 bases lining up with TRBD1. The CDR3 loop reads CASSLRGRGFNQPQHF. CDR3 DNA: TGTGCCAGCAGTTTAAGGGGGCGCGGGTTTAATCAGCCCCAGCATTTT.